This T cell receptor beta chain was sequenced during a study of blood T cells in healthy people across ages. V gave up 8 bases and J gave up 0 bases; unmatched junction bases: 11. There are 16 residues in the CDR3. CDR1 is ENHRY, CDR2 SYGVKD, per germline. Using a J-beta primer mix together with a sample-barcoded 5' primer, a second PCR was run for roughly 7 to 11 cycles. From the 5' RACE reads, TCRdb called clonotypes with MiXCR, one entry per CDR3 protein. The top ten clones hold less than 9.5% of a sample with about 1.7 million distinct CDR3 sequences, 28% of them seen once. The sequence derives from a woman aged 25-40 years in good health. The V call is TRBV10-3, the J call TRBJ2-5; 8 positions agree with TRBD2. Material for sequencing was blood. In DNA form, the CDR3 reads TGTGCCATCGGTTTCGTTCGGGGGGGAAACCAAGAGACCCAGTACTTC. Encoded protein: CAIGFVRGGNQETQYF.